One and the same sample provided the 7 T cell receptor beta chains below, sequenced in a study of cytomegalovirus exposure and HLA in healthy donors. The PCR contained 60 Vbeta and 13 Jbeta primers. Profiled with immunoSEQ multiplex PCR; TCRdb holds only in-frame clones, not every one. There are tens of thousands of clones in the sample, with over 7% held by the top ten. The specimen sequenced was PBMCs. The receptors originated from a male donor in good health and CMV-seronegative.

The chain uses TRBV9 and TRBJ2-7, with 8 bases matching TRBD2. The V gene's germline CDR1 is SGDLS and CDR2 YYNGEE. The V gene end was trimmed by 3 bases and the J gene end by 1 base; junction bases not matched to a gene: 9. This CDR3 region has 16 residues. CDR3 sequence reads: CASSATSDGASYEQYF. CDR3 in DNA: TGTGCCAGCAGCGCGACTAGCGACGGAGCGTCCTACGAGCAGTACTTC.

This sequence joins TRBV27 and TRBJ2-7; 7 bases fit TRBD2. The J segment lost 2 bases and the V segment lost 6 bases, leaving 13 bases of the junction unmatched. CDR1 MNHEY and CDR2 SMNVEV come from the germline V gene (reference sequence). This CDR3 is built from 16 residues. The DNA for the CDR3 is TGTGCCAGCAGGGCCCTAGCGGCAGCAAGGGCCTACGAGCAGTACTTC. This codes for CASRALAAARAYEQYF.

V usage is TRBV30 and J usage is TRBJ2-7; 10 nucleotides line up with TRBD1. CDR3 length: 14 amino acids. From germline, CDR1 is GTSNPN and CDR2 SVGIG (reference sequence). V was clipped by 2 bases and J by 5 bases; unmatched bases: 6. The CDR3 nucleotides are TGTGCCTGGAGTCGACAGGGGGCCTTGGACGAGCAGTACTTC. Protein: CAWSRQGALDEQYF.

The rearrangement joins TRBV28 to TRBJ2-4; possibly TRBD2 for D (5 bases). The length of the CDR3 is 13 residues. Trimming shortened V by 2 bases and J by 6 bases, and 8 bases separated the two germline ends. The germline V gene encodes CDR1 MDHEN and CDR2 SYDVKM. CDR3 residues: CASSLAGTNIQYF. In nucleotides, the CDR3 is TGTGCCAGCAGTTTAGCGGGCACAAACATTCAGTACTTC.

V and J are TRBV7-2 and TRBJ2-1; 12 bases are shared with TRBD2. The trim removed 2 bases at V and 8 bases at J, leaving 7 bases unmatched. This CDR3 spans 16 amino acids. The germline gives CDR1 SGHTA, CDR2 FQGNSA. The CDR3 nucleotides read TGTGCCAGCAGCTTACCGACGACTAGCGGGAGTGATGAGCAGTTCTTC. Translated: CASSLPTTSGSDEQFF.

This chain links TRBV6-5 with TRBJ2-7; tentatively, D is TRBD2 (5 bases). Germline CDR1 is MNHEY and CDR2 is SVGAGI. The CDR3 is 12 residues long. V lost 6 bases to trimming and J lost 6 bases, with 12 bases between them. CDR3 region: CASSRGRGEQYF. In DNA, the CDR3 is TGTGCCAGCAGCCGCGGTCGGGGCGAGCAGTACTTC.

J is TRBJ1-6 and V is TRBV7-2; D remains unclear. The ends were cut back, 5 bases at V and 9 bases at J, with 14 bases in the middle. This CDR3 contains 14 residues. CDR1 and CDR2 from the germline V gene are SGHTA and FQGNSA. CDR3 in DNA: TGTGCCAGCAGCAGTGAGAGGCGCAGTTCACCCCTCCACTTT. This encodes CASSSERRSSPLHF.